This T cell receptor (beta chain) was sequenced for a study of T cell responses to AZD1222 COVID-19 vaccine. Germline V gene sequence: CDR1 MDHEN, CDR2 SYDVKM. Deletions cut 4 bases from V and 0 bases from J, with 19 bases between. This CDR3 spans 17 amino acids. The method was immunoSEQ multiplex PCR; TCRdb's version includes in-frame clones alone and lacks a portion of them. The repertoire holds 100,000 to 150,000 clones, with approximately 89% as singletons. Analysis merged second doses at about 4 or about 12 weeks. The TCR was taken from an adult who received the AZD1222 COVID-19 vaccine. The V call is TRBV28, the J call TRBJ2-7; the D is unclear. The material sequenced was peripheral blood, taken 28 days after the second AZD1222 dose. CDR3 residues: CASSSATPARRSYEQYF. The CDR3 DNA follows: TGTGCCAGCAGTTCAGCTACCCCGGCAAGGCGCTCCTACGAGCAGTACTTC.